A selection of T cell receptor beta chains follows, all from one sample in a study of blood T cell repertoires in COVID-19. Sequencing used immunoSEQ multiplex PCR; TCRdb keeps in-frame clones, though not all of them. This sample has about 140,000 clones, with 79% found just once. Specimen: peripheral blood. Every receptor here comes from a man aged 55 to 69 with acute or convalescent COVID-19. CDR3s leave out the opening cysteine and the closing phenylalanine or tryptophan. Only part of the rows carry a size: once, few, many, or a class if the clone is expanded.

V gene | clone size | CDR3 protein
TRBV28 | NA | ASSVFTFPGAF
TRBV6-5 | NA | ASGTSGTVNYGYT
TRBV3-1/TRBV3-2 | many | ASSPSGRAPNEQF
TRBV29-1 | NA | SHRMNTEAF
TRBV5-1 | NA | ASSLMPAANYGYT
TRBV10-3 | NA | AISDYGDNEQF
TRBV24-1 | NA | ATSETGLDGYT
TRBV30 | once | AWSGGYSNQPQH
TRBV19 | once | ATTRDSLYGYT
TRBV19 | NA | ASVDRVNTEAF
TRBV5-4 | NA | ASVAGAGTGELF
TRBV30 | NA | AWRGLSNQPQH
TRBV11-2 | once | ASSLGQGNTDTQY
TRBV23-1 | NA | ASRKTSGVTDTQY
TRBV9 | NA | ASSAGSFNSPLH
TRBV23-1 | NA | ASLKPELAQPQH
TRBV28 | NA | VTRVRDTEAF
TRBV30 | NA | AWTTGLPLSGNTIY
TRBV24-1 | NA | ATSGPGQGTGELF
TRBV28 | NA | ASRSIGSNYGYT
TRBV2 | NA | ASSGTGNNQPQH
TRBV3-1/TRBV3-2 | few | ASSQDGRLGTNEKLF
TRBV6-5 | NA | ASSFSGQISGEQY
TRBV30 | NA | AWSVRENSPLH
TRBV28 | NA | ASSLGQGKAF
TRBV7-9 | once | ASSSSFRDSYGYT
TRBV27 | once | ASSRTGYQPQH
TRBV7-3 | NA | ASSHRGPWDTQY
TRBV5-1 | NA | ASTPGPANTEAF
TRBV28 | NA | ASSPRGQGSNQPQH
TRBV5-1 | NA | ASSLGGSYNSPLH
TRBV11-2 | NA | ASSSTRGQPQH
TRBV6-5 | NA | ASSFPGQVDEAF
TRBV7-6 | NA | ASSEYSGSHSEQY
TRBV7-2 | NA | ASSWTSGTYEQY
TRBV24-1 | NA | ATMEIGGGELF
TRBV2 | NA | ASRPLSGRATGELF
TRBV7-2 | NA | ASSPRALWGQNEQF
TRBV7-2 | NA | ASSFDASGTYEQY
TRBV7-7 | NA | ASSWDRQETQY
TRBV11-2 | NA | ASSLEGYLTGELF
TRBV7-2 | NA | ASSLEGQGNYGYT
TRBV5-1 | NA | ASSLAGGPDTQY
TRBV7-9 | NA | ASSLLPAGEKYEQY
TRBV7-8 | NA | ASSLSNSNTEAF
TRBV30 | NA | AWAPGTLGNTIY
TRBV5-1 | NA | ASRNLDIHRNTEAF
TRBV20-1 | once | SASPPGRGKETQY
TRBV5-1 | NA | ASSLGIPGETQY
TRBV6-5 | NA | ASNRQGLETQY
TRBV21-1 | NA | ASSKASWVLREGRDEQF
TRBV6-2/TRBV6-3 | few | ASSYPSMGQDTYEQY
TRBV25-1 | NA | ASSITGAEAF
TRBV7-6 | NA | ASRGQGNTGELF
TRBV25-1 | few | ASSDPGQGAYEQY
TRBV18 | NA | ASSPAGESNQPQH
TRBV4-3 | NA | ASSQVGVSGTANTGELF